This TCR beta chain was documented in a study of blood T cell repertoires in COVID-19. Study summary: Sites in the United States, Italy and Spain provided acute and convalescent COVID-19 samples. PBMCs, B-cell-depleted T cells, or T cells were the source of the cDNA or gDNA that made up the material.

The CDR3 has 18 residues. V lost 5 bases, J lost 7 bases, and 18 bases stayed unmatched. Germline CDR1 SGHVS, CDR2 FNYEAQ. Methods used by the authors: Amplifying reference gene primers gave estimates of nucleated cell counts. Sequenced by immunoSEQ multiplex PCR; TCRdb stores in-frame clones only, minus some. From that table come the V and J calls and clone size; the DNA was used to work out D and trimming. The profile shows fewer than 250,000 clones, 84% of them singletons. The material sequenced was peripheral blood. V is TRBV7-6 and J is TRBJ2-1; TRBD1 matches 9 bases. The receptor comes from a human donor in a cohort sampled during active COVID-19. The CDR3 DNA reads TGTGCCAGCAGCCCTGCCTTGACAGGGGGAAAGGTTAGGAATGAGCAGTTCTTC. Translation: CASSPALTGGKVRNEQFF.